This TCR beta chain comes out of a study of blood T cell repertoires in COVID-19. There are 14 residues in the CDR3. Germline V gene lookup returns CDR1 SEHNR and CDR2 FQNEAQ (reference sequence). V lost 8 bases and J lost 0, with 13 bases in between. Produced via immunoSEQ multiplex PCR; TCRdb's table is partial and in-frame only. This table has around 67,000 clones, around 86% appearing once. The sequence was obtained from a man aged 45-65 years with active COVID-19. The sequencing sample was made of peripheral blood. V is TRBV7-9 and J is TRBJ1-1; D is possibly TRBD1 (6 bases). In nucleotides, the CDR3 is TGTGCCAGCCGATGGACAGACCTGAACACTGAAGCTTTCTTT. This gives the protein CASRWTDLNTEAFF.